This T cell receptor beta chain originates from a study of cytomegalovirus exposure and HLA in healthy donors. About the research overall: A preliminary data release comprised 80 million to 95 million unique TCRs obtained from HLA-typed donors.

Use of 60 Vbeta and 13 Jbeta primers characterized the PCR. Method: immunoSEQ multiplex PCR; TCRdb's copy keeps in-frame clones and lacks some. The sample includes some 83,000 clones, 65% to 80% of them seen just once. In regard to this clone: Its antigen is currently unknown.

Broader study findings: Reports showed the classifier diagnosing cytomegalovirus status with high specificity and sensitivity. The presence/absence work took it that sequencing depth was about the same across donors. Among the most significant clusters, several appeared linked to common viral pathogens in a later analysis.

Losses at the gene ends were 5 bases for V and 0 bases for J; bases not matched to a gene: 7. CDR3 length: 18 residues. Germline values: CDR1 SQVTM, CDR2 ANQGSEA. V and J are TRBV29-1 and TRBJ2-1; 16 bases agree with TRBD2. Material for sequencing was PBMCs. The source of this sequence is a man aged 60 to 69 in good health and CMV-seronegative. In DNA form, the CDR3 reads TGCAGCGTTATGGGGACTAGCGGGGGGGACAGCTCCTACAATGAGCAGTTCTTC. Its translation: CSVMGTSGGDSSYNEQFF.